One TCR beta chain is described in this entry. Its antigen is currently unknown. These data come from a study of T-cell reconstitution after alpha-beta-depleted transplantation in children. J lost 4 bases, V lost 1 base, and 6 bases had no gene match. Germline V CDR1 and CDR2: MGHRA, YSYEKL. The CDR3 has 15 residues. TCRbeta library preparation incorporated unique molecular identifiers. TCRdb re-analysed the PCR reads in MiXCR, keeping a single row per CDR3 protein. The sample has under 450,000 distinct CDR3 sequences, 15% to 20% seen once. The study, taken as a whole, reports: Some patients showed high day-60 TCRbeta diversity, which derived from surviving recipient T cells and thymic progenitors. Several hundred rapidly expanded clones from non-depleted graft cells reportedly supplied alpha-beta T cells about two months post-transplant. T-cell counts and diversity at one year following transplant were attributed mainly to newly produced T cells.

The sequencing used PBMCs, mostly from graft donor cells, collected 360 days after TCRalphabeta/CD19-depleted stem cell transplant. The J gene is TRBJ2-7, the V gene TRBV4-1, with 8 bases aligning to TRBD1. This sequence originates from a boy younger than two who had a stem cell transplant for Wiskott-Aldrich syndrome, so the T cells may come from the graft donor. The CDR3 DNA follows: TGCGCCAGCAGCCAAGTGCAGGGGGCTTTTTACGAGCAGTACTTC. Translating it yields CASSQVQGAFYEQYF.